Each of the 8 T cell receptor beta chains below was sequenced from the same sample in a study of T cell repertoires in cytomegalovirus infection. From the reads, TCRdb called clonotypes with MiXCR, one entry per CDR3 protein. In the table there are fewer than 250,000 distinct CDR3 sequences, roughly 23% of which are singletons. The sequenced material came from CD8+ T cells from PBMCs. All receptors come from a human donor in good health (CMV status not recorded). Some clones in this sample may be carry-over from other donors' samples.

This clonotype showed up many times. The chain couples TRBV28 to TRBJ2-7; TRBD2 agrees at 11 bases. Germline loops: CDR1 MDHEN, CDR2 SYDVKM. V dropped 3 bases and J dropped 4; count of bases not matched to a gene: 5. This CDR3 is built from 15 residues. The CDR3 here is CASSFSGGALYEQYF. DNA of the CDR3: TGTGCCAGCAGTTTTAGCGGGGGGGCCTTGTACGAGCAGTACTTC.

This clonotype was seen only a few times. The chain combines TRBV4-1 with TRBJ1-5; the D is unclear. Germline V gene data show CDR1 as MGHRA and CDR2 as YSYEKL. The CDR3 is 13 amino acids. V was shortened by 1 base and J by 10 bases, with 11 bases between the two germline ends. The CDR3 bases are TGCGCCAGCAGCCAAGCCCTAGAATTACCCCAGCATTTT. Amino acid sequence: CASSQALELPQHF.

The chain has TRBV6-5 and TRBJ1-6; D unresolved. The CDR3 runs 13 residues. The germline gives CDR1 MNHEY, CDR2 SVGAGI. Deletions cut 2 bases from V and 9 bases from J, with 8 bases between. The CDR3 coding sequence is TGTGCCAGCAGTTACCAGAGAGGTTCACCCCTCCACTTT. It translates to CASSYQRGSPLHF.

The CDR3 reads CSVQLGTLSYEQYF. In DNA, the CDR3 is TGCAGCGTTCAACTCGGGACGCTCTCCTACGAGCAGTACTTC. V gene TRBV29-1 combines with J gene TRBJ2-7; the D call may be TRBD1 or TRBD2 (5 bases each). The germline CDR1 and CDR2 sequences are SQVTM and ANQGSEA. Between the trimmed V and J ends, which lost 5 bases and 0 bases, there was a span of 14 bases. This CDR3 contains 14 residues.

The chain's CDR3 is CASRVTSGETWETQYF. CDR3 in DNA: TGTGCCAGCAGAGTTACTAGCGGGGAGACATGGGAGACCCAGTACTTC. J is TRBJ2-5 and V is TRBV2; 10 bases map to TRBD2. CDR3 length: 16 residues. Germline lookup yields CDR1 SNHLY and CDR2 FYNNEI. V was clipped by 6 bases and J by 5 bases; unmatched bases: 12. The full variable domain, completed using reference TRBV2 and TRBJ2-5, is EPEVTQTPSHQVTQMGQEVILRCVPISNHLYFYWYRQILGQKVEFLVSFYNNEISEKSEIFDDQFSVERPDGSNFTLKIRSTKLEDSAMYFCASRVTSGETWETQYFGPGTRLLVL.

This clonotype was recorded a few times. The CDR3 coding sequence is TGTGCCAGCAGTCCCTTAACTGAAGCTTTCTTT. This sequence encodes CASSPLTEAFF. This sequence joins TRBV28 and TRBJ1-1; no firm D call. The V gene's germline CDR1 is MDHEN and CDR2 SYDVKM. V lost 5 bases and J 5 bases, leaving 6 bases between the germline ends. This CDR3 contains 11 residues.

The chain recombines TRBV7-6 with TRBJ1-5; 7 bases fit TRBD1. V trimming: 4 bases; J trimming: 7 bases; junction bases outside the gene matches: 13. The CDR3 runs 16 residues. Germline CDR1 reads SGHVS; CDR2 reads FNYEAQ. CDR3 sequence reads: CASSSTITGAIQPQHF. CDR3 sequence (DNA): TGTGCCAGCAGCTCGACCATAACAGGGGCCATACAGCCCCAGCATTTT.

The chain is built from TRBV7-9 and TRBJ2-7; 7 nucleotides agree with TRBD1. Per germline, CDR1 SEHNR and CDR2 FQNEAQ (reference sequence). The CDR3 loop spans 15 amino acids. V lost 5 bases to trimming and J lost 2 bases; unmatched junction nucleotides: 9. The CDR3 is CASSPRTGTAYEQYF. DNA for the CDR3: TGTGCCAGCAGCCCCCGGACAGGTACGGCCTACGAGCAGTACTTC.